The 13 T cell receptor beta chains in this list originate from one sample, sequenced in a study of neoadjuvant anti-PD-1 for oral cavity cancer (dated by TCRdb to about 2021). What the time point label conveys for this sample: before neoadjuvant nivolumab. Library preparation employed the immunoSEQ multiplex PCR assay. Here the immuneACCESS table is served through TCRdb, limited to in-frame sequences with V and J called. Missing clones are a known gap in these copies; in checked studies unresolved V genes cover under half, and the rest lacks a known reason. The sample has 12,000 to 15,000 clones on record, about 70% of them singletons. 3% of the sample lies in the top ten. This specimen consisted of PBMCs, obtained before nivolumab (anti-PD-1) treatment. Every receptor here comes from a person aged 35 to 85 with oral cavity squamous cell carcinoma.

This clone was seen only a few times. The chain couples TRBV12-5 to TRBJ2-5; D possibly uses TRBD1 or TRBD2 (5 bases each). With 1 base removed from V and 2 bases from J, the gap between germline ends came to 11 bases. The V gene's germline CDR1 is LGHNT and CDR2 FRNRAP. The CDR3 runs 15 residues. Written as DNA, the CDR3 is TGTGCTAGTGGTTTGGATGGGGGACCTCAAGAGACCCAGTACTTC. This gives the protein CASGLDGGPQETQYF.

The chain joins TRBV9 to TRBJ1-1; 8 nucleotides align to TRBD1. The CDR3 totals 17 residues. Unmatched junction bases numbered 10, after V lost 3 bases and J lost 0 bases. Germline V gene data show CDR1 as SGDLS and CDR2 as YYNGEE. The chain's CDR3 is CASSALAGGGMNTEAFF. The CDR3 coding sequence is TGTGCCAGCAGCGCTTTAGCAGGGGGCGGAATGAACACTGAAGCTTTCTTT.

This clone was detected only a few times. The chain links TRBV7-3 to TRBJ2-2, with 10 nucleotides matching TRBD1. The junction had 1 base not matched to a gene; V was cut back by 0 bases and J by 3 bases. The CDR3 contains 16 residues. Germline V gene lookup returns CDR1 SGHTA and CDR2 FQGTGA. The CDR3 protein is CASSLTGTGDTGELFF. The CDR3 DNA reads as TGTGCCAGCAGCTTAACTGGGACAGGGGACACCGGGGAGCTGTTTTTT. Full variable domain (rest looked up from reference TRBV7-3 and TRBJ2-2): GAGVSQTPSNKVTEKGKYVELRCDPISGHTALYWYRQSLGQGPEFLIYFQGTGAADDSGLPNDRFFAVRPEGSVSTLKIQRTERGDSAVYLCASSLTGTGDTGELFFGEGSRLTVL.

The chain employs TRBV7-9 and TRBJ2-2; TRBD1 matches at 11 bases. Germline CDR1 and CDR2: SEHNR and FQNEAQ (reference sequence). The CDR3 has 16 amino acids. V shed 7 bases, J shed 3 bases, and the junction held 7 bases outside the gene matches. The CDR3 coding sequence is TGTGCCAGCACCGGTTGGACAGGGGGCGACACCGGGGAGCTGTTTTTT. It specifies CASTGWTGGDTGELFF.

This chain joins TRBV7-2 and TRBJ2-1, with D unresolved. This CDR3 has 12 amino acids. Germline V gene sequence: CDR1 SGHTA, CDR2 FQGNSA. Trimming removed 1 base at V and 9 bases at J, with 7 bases between. The DNA for the CDR3 is TGTGCCAGCAGCTTAGGGCTGGCTGAGCAGTTCTTC. Amino acid sequence: CASSLGLAEQFF.

This clone was seen only a few times. The rearrangement joins TRBV7-8 to TRBJ1-1; D is undetermined. V was clipped by 5 bases and J by 1 base, with 17 bases between them. The CDR3 consists of 16 residues. The germline gives CDR1 SGHVS, CDR2 FQNEAQ. The chain's CDR3 is CASSPSRVYANTEAFF. CDR3 DNA: TGTGCCAGCAGCCCCTCGCGGGTCTACGCGAACACTGAAGCTTTCTTT. Full variable domain (missing parts from reference TRBV7-8 and TRBJ1-1): GAGVSQSPRYKVAKRGQDVALRCDPISGHVSLFWYQQALGQGPEFLTYFQNEAQLDKSGLPSDRFFAERPEGSVSTLKIQRTQQEDSAVYLCASSPSRVYANTEAFFGQGTRLTVV.

The V and J genes are TRBV9 and TRBJ2-3, with 10 bases aligning to TRBD2. Trimming removed 4 bases from V and 2 bases from J; junction bases left unmatched: 10. Germline V CDR1 and CDR2: SGDLS, YYNGEE. The CDR3 contains 17 residues. The CDR3 nucleotides are TGTGCCAGCAGCTCGGGGGTGGGACTAGCGACCACAGATACGCAGTATTTT. It specifies CASSSGVGLATTDTQYF.

CDR3 protein: CASSLTSLGTGNTIYF. The CDR3 DNA reads TGTGCCAGCAGCTTAACTTCACTGGGGACTGGAAACACCATATATTTT. The V and J genes are TRBV7-8 and TRBJ1-3; D uncertain. Trimming cost V 2 bases and J 2 bases, with 13 bases left between them. The CDR3 is 16 residues long. Germline V gene sequence: CDR1 SGHVS, CDR2 FQNEAQ.

The gene calls are TRBV28 and TRBJ1-2; no definite D call. Germline lookup yields CDR1 MDHEN and CDR2 SYDVKM. Trimming removed 3 bases at V and 1 base at J, with 18 bases between. The CDR3 length is 17 residues. Here the CDR3 reads CASSFWRRQESNYGYTF. The CDR3 bases are TGTGCCAGCAGTTTTTGGCGTCGGCAGGAGAGTAACTATGGCTACACCTTC.

The J gene is TRBJ2-3, the V gene TRBV5-6; 8 nucleotides align to TRBD2. Germline CDR1 reads SGHDT; CDR2 reads YYEEEE. The CDR3 contains 16 residues. With 4 bases clipped from V and 4 bases from J, the junction kept 11 bases outside the gene matches. The CDR3 here is CASSQGLAFLADTQYF. The CDR3 DNA sequence: TGTGCCAGCAGCCAAGGACTAGCCTTTCTGGCAGATACGCAGTATTTT.

In DNA form, the CDR3 reads TGCGCCAGCAGCGCTAGCCAGGACAGAAAAGTGGAGACCCAGTACTTC. Encoded protein: CASSASQDRKVETQYF. V gene TRBV4-1 combines with J gene TRBJ2-5; a possible D gene is TRBD1 (6 bases). V dropped 5 bases and J dropped 5 bases, with 21 bases sitting between them. Per germline, CDR1 MGHRA and CDR2 YSYEKL. The CDR3 has 16 residues.

The chain joins TRBV5-6 to TRBJ1-2; 8 bases are shared with TRBD1. CDR1 is SGHDT and CDR2 is YYEEEE in the germline V gene. With V trimmed by 4 bases and J by 3 bases, 2 bases remained unmatched. The CDR3 runs to 13 residues. CDR3 sequence (DNA): TGTGCCAGCAGCCAGACAGGGGACTATGGCTACACCTTC. This sequence encodes CASSQTGDYGYTF.

The J gene is TRBJ2-1, the V gene TRBV7-2; a weak D match, TRBD1 (6 bases). CDR1 is SGHTA, CDR2 FQGNSA, per germline. The CDR3 has 16 amino acids. V gave up 11 bases and J gave up 0 bases, with 20 bases separating them. The CDR3 loop is CAAIPGDTRSYNEQFF. The CDR3 region has the DNA TGTGCCGCAATCCCAGGGGACACCCGCTCCTACAATGAGCAGTTCTTC.